This T cell receptor beta chain was profiled in a study of T cells in Graves' hyperthyroidism and ophthalmopathy. Across the study: Peripheral blood specimens were obtained at initial diagnosis, prior to any treatment.

In making diagnoses, clinical symptoms, serum thyroxine and TRAb, thyroid ultrasound and orbital computed tomography were all used. Study-level findings and limits: Among clonotypes expanded in thyroid above 0.001, most were also found in blood. Model output signaled ophthalmopathy a median roughly 6 months ahead of onset.

This clonotype was picked up a small number of times. Its antigen is unidentified. V was cut by 2 bases and J by 6 bases, with 14 bases left in between. The CDR3 length is 13 residues. Germline CDR1 reads DFQATT; CDR2 reads SNEGSKA (reference sequence). What was amplified from RNA transcripts were TCR beta CDR3 regions. The primer set for the first-round RT-PCR of the TCR CDR3 was HTBI. TCRdb reprocessed the multiplex PCR reads with MiXCR, giving one entry per CDR3 protein. The top ten clones hold under 25% of a sample with fewer than 450,000 distinct CDR3 sequences, 13% to 15% of them seen once. The chain has TRBV20-1 and TRBJ2-7; TRBD1 might be the D (5 bases). Sequencing was performed on blood. The receptor comes from an older woman with Graves' ophthalmopathy. CDR3 sequence reads: CSARRQGGAEQYF. In nucleotides, the CDR3 is TGCAGTGCTAGACGGCAGGGTGGGGCCGAGCAGTACTTC.